What follows describes a single TCR beta chain. Donors in the study were healthy people who gave bone marrow. The PCR employed 60 Vbeta primers together with 13 Jbeta primers. TCRdb's table, derived via immunoSEQ multiplex PCR, lists solely in-frame clones and lacks some. Of 160,000 or so clones listed, 60% to 80% were seen once; the top ten hold 1.1% to 1.5%. The V gene's germline CDR1 is ENHRY and CDR2 SYGVKD. Between the trimmed V and J ends, which lost 3 bases and 4 bases, there was a span of 7 bases. CDR3 size: 12 residues. This sample stems from a study of cytomegalovirus exposure and HLA in healthy donors.

The clonotype was recovered from a male donor in good health and CMV-seronegative. Sequencing was carried out using PBMCs. The chain uses TRBV10-3 and TRBJ2-7, with a tentative D call TRBD1 (6 bases). DNA of the CDR3: TGTGCCATCAGTGAACAGGGTTACGAGCAGTACTTC. This codes for CAISEQGYEQYF.